The clone carrying this T cell receptor (beta chain) was seen ten or more times. This CDR3 comprises 16 residues. V lost 3 bases, J lost 3 bases, and 12 bases lay in between. CDR1 and CDR2 from the germline V gene are SEHNR and FQNEAQ (reference sequence). The data were obtained in a study of read filtering for tumor transcriptome and immune sequencing. From around 440 ng of RNA, a library with molecular barcoded alpha/delta and beta/gamma adaptors was made. TCRdb reprocessed the reads with MiXCR, giving one entry per CDR3 protein. The sample carries approximately 59,000 distinct CDR3 sequences, roughly an eighth recorded once.

The chain carries TRBV7-9 and TRBJ2-6, with a possible D match to TRBD2 (6 bases). The specimen sequenced was a population of CD138-negative cells sorted from bone marrow. This receptor was identified in a donor at least 40 years old with multiple myeloma. The CDR3 sequence: CASSLGGARGANVLTF. CDR3 nucleotide sequence: TGTGCCAGCAGCTTGGGGGGTGCCCGTGGGGCCAACGTCCTGACTTTC.